A single sample gave rise to the 14 T cell receptor beta chains below, sequenced in a study of shared clonotypes between healthy human individuals. This table comes from immunoSEQ multiplex PCR, and its TCRdb copy is limited to in-frame clones, with some not included. The sample lists roughly 700,000 clones; around two thirds were seen once. The sample taken for sequencing was memory CD4+ T cells sorted from blood. The subset denotes: CD45RA-negative fraction. These receptors came from a woman between 25 and 40 years old in good health.

J is TRBJ1-2 and V is TRBV18, with D tentatively TRBD1 (6 bases). V shed 6 bases and J shed 1 base, with 12 bases lying between them. Germline V lookup: CDR1 KGHSH, CDR2 LQKENI. There are 14 residues in the CDR3. CDR3: CASSEQGLNYGYTF. The CDR3 DNA sequence: TGTGCCAGCTCGGAACAGGGACTTAACTATGGCTACACCTTC.

This CDR3 reads CAWSRQGAKNYGYTF. CDR3 in DNA: TGTGCCTGGAGTAGACAGGGGGCGAAGAACTATGGCTACACCTTC. This chain links TRBV30 with TRBJ1-2; 10 positions match TRBD1. Germline trimming cut 2 bases from V and 2 bases from J; bases unmatched to any gene: 5. This CDR3 contains 15 residues. Germline CDR1 and CDR2: GTSNPN and SVGIG (reference sequence).

This clone was observed a few times. J is TRBJ2-7 and V is TRBV2; 9 bases map to TRBD2. The CDR3 runs 15 residues. V shed 2 bases and J 5 bases; nucleotides not matched to a gene: 7. The germline V gene encodes CDR1 SNHLY and CDR2 FYNNEI. The CDR3 coding sequence is TGTGCCAGCAGTGAAAGGCTAGCGGGACTCCACGAGCAGTACTTC. Amino acid sequence: CASSERLAGLHEQYF.

In DNA form, the CDR3 reads TGTGCCAGCAGCTTAGCTGAGGAAGGCTACACCTTC. This gives the protein CASSLAEEGYTF. The V gene is TRBV11-2, the J gene TRBJ1-2; no reliable D call. Trimming took off 1 base at V and 8 bases at J, with 8 bases between the two ends. Germline values: CDR1 SGHAT, CDR2 FQNNGV. This CDR3 comprises 12 residues.

The chain combines TRBV29-1 with TRBJ2-3; 8 positions match TRBD2. Trimming took 3 bases from V and 9 from J; bases not matched to a gene: 8. The V gene's germline CDR1 is SQVTM and CDR2 ANQGSEA. The CDR3 is 13 residues long. The CDR3 sequence: CSVDREGGRTQYF. The CDR3 DNA reads as TGCAGCGTTGATCGGGAGGGCGGTCGGACGCAGTATTTT.

V is TRBV21-1 and J is TRBJ1-5; TRBD1, the table's D call, lacks a check against the DNA. TRBV21-1 is recorded as a pseudogene. This CDR3 is built from 13 residues. This CDR3 reads CASSPRQGQPQHF. The CDR3 bases are TGTGCCAGCAGCCCGCGACAGGGCCAGCCCCAGCATTTT.

With regard to this clone: This same CDR3 is encoded by further DNA sequences in the sample. The gene calls are TRBV28 and TRBJ1-1, with TRBD1 as a possible D gene (5 bases). The germline CDR1 and CDR2 sequences are MDHEN and SYDVKM. Deletions cut 6 bases from V and 2 bases from J, with 13 bases between. This CDR3 comprises 14 residues. The CDR3: CASSLPRENTEAFF. CDR3 DNA: TGTGCCAGCAGCCTGCCCAGGGAAAACACTGAAGCTTTCTTT.

This chain uses TRBV27 with TRBJ1-5; 11 bases agree with TRBD1. Germline V gives CDR1 MNHEY, CDR2 SMNVEV (reference sequence). V shed 0 bases and J 9 bases; nucleotides not matched to a gene: 4. This CDR3 is built from 15 residues. The CDR3: CASSLSRDRGRPQHF. The CDR3 coding sequence is TGTGCCAGCAGTTTATCGAGGGACAGGGGGAGGCCCCAGCATTTT.

The V and J genes are TRBV28 and TRBJ1-2; maybe TRBD1 (6 bases). Per the germline V gene, CDR1 is MDHEN and CDR2 is SYDVKM. V shed 8 bases and J shed 4 bases, with 14 bases lying between them. The CDR3 is 13 amino acids. CDR3 in DNA: TGTGCCAGCTGCAGGACAGCCTCCTATGGCTACACCTTC. It encodes CASCRTASYGYTF.

The chain carries TRBV6-1 and TRBJ2-7, with TRBD1 matching 7 bases. Germline CDR1 reads MNHNS; CDR2 reads SASEGT. The junction had 9 bases not matched to a gene; V was cut back by 7 bases and J by 3 bases. The CDR3 totals 14 residues. CDR3 in amino acids: CASTKGTENYEQYF. As DNA, the CDR3 is TGTGCCAGCACCAAGGGGACAGAGAACTACGAGCAGTACTTC.

The rearrangement joins TRBV2 to TRBJ1-1, with D possibly being TRBD1 (6 bases). This CDR3 is built from 14 residues. Germline values: CDR1 SNHLY, CDR2 FYNNEI. The V end lost 5 bases, the J end lost 1 base, and 11 bases lay between the germline ends. The CDR3 spells CASSLETGNTEAFF. The CDR3 DNA is TGTGCCAGCAGTCTCGAGACAGGGAACACTGAAGCTTTCTTT.

This clone came up many times. The rearrangement links TRBV25-1 to TRBJ2-2; maybe TRBD1 (6 bases). Germline V lookup: CDR1 MGHDK, CDR2 SYGVNS. V gave up 3 bases and J gave up 2 bases, with 10 bases separating them. The CDR3 runs to 15 residues. This chain's CDR3 is CASSEWGRNTGELFF. DNA for the CDR3: TGTGCCAGCAGTGAGTGGGGGCGTAACACCGGGGAGCTGTTTTTT.

This clone has a single count. The chain carries TRBV28 and TRBJ2-2, with D uncertain. Trimming removed 8 bases at V and 8 bases at J, with 0 bases between. CDR1 is MDHEN and CDR2 is SYDVKM in the germline V gene. The CDR3 runs to 8 residues. CDR3 nucleotide sequence: TGTGCCAGCGGGGAGCTGTTTTTT. Protein sequence: CASGELFF.

This clone was seen many times. The chain uses TRBV6-6 and TRBJ2-5, with a possible D match to TRBD1 (6 bases). Looked up from germline, CDR1 is MNHNY and CDR2 is SVGAGI (reference sequence). The CDR3 has 14 residues. V was trimmed by 0 bases and J by 5 bases, leaving 10 bases between them. The CDR3 here is CASSYSPTGETQYF. The CDR3 DNA reads TGTGCCAGCAGTTACTCACCCACAGGGGAGACCCAGTACTTC.